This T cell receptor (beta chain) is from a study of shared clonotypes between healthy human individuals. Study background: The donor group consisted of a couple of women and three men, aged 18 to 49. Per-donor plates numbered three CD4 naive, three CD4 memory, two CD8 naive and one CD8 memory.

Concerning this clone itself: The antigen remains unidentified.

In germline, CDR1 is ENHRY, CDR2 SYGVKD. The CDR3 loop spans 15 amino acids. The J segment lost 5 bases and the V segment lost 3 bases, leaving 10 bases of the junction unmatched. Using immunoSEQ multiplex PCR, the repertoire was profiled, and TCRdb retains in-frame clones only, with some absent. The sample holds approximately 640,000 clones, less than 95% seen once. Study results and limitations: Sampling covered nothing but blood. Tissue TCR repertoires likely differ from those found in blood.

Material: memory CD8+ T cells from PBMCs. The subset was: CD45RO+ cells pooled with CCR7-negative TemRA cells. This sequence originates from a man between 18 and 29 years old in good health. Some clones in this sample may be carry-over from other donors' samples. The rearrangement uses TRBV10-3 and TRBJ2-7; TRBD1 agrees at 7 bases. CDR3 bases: TGTGCCATCAGTGATAAGGCGAGACAGGGTGACGAGCAGTACTTC. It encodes CAISDKARQGDEQYF.